This TCR beta chain was sequenced during a study of blood T cells in healthy people across ages. Remarks on this clonotype: No antigen is known for it. A read error may produce the germline difference seen at one junction end.

Sample-barcoded 5' priming and a J-beta primer mix drove a second PCR of about 6 to 12 cycles. TCRdb passed the 5' RACE reads through MiXCR, listing each CDR3 protein once. The table lists about a million distinct CDR3 sequences, roughly 48% of them singletons, with roughly 13% in the top ten. The study, taken as a whole, reports: Correlation between TCR beta diversity and naive T cell percentage was strong.

Germline CDR1 and CDR2: DFQATT and SNEGSKA (reference sequence). This CDR3 is built from 15 residues. The chain employs TRBV20-1 and TRBJ2-3; D is perhaps TRBD1 (5 bases). The sample comprised blood. The receptor's source is a man aged 25 to 40 in good health. The CDR3 protein is CSARDPGQLADTQYF. In nucleotides, the CDR3 is TGCAGTGCCAGAGATCCCGGACAACTTGCAGATACGCAGTATTTT.